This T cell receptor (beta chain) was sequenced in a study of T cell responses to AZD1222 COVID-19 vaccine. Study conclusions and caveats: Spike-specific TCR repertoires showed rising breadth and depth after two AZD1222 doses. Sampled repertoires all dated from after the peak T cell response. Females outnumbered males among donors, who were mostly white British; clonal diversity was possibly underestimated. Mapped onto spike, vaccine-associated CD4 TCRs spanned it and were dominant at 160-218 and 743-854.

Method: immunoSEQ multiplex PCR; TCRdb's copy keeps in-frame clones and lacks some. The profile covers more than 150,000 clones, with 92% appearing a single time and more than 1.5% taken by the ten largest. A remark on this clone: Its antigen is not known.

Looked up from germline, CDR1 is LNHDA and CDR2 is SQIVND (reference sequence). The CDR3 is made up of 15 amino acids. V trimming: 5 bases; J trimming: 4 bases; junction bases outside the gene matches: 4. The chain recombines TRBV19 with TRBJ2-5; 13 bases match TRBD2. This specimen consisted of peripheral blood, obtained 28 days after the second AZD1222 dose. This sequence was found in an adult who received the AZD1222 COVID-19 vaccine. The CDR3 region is CASSSTSGRRETQYF. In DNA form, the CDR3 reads TGTGCCAGTAGTTCGACTAGCGGGAGGAGAGAGACCCAGTACTTC.